This T cell receptor (beta chain) was captured by sequencing in a study of T-cell memory formation after mild COVID-19. TCRdb reprocessed the 5' RACE reads via MiXCR and lists one record per CDR3 protein. The data show some 300,000 distinct CDR3 sequences, 20% seen once. The CDR3 has 15 amino acids. The V end lost 0 bases, the J end lost 0 bases, and 9 bases lay between the germline ends. Per germline, CDR1 LNHNV and CDR2 YYDKDF (reference sequence). This receptor was identified in a man in his late teens or twenties who had mild COVID-19 (a few samples of this study predate the infection). Cell type and time point are not known. The sequenced sample was PBMCs or a T cell subset sorted from them (not recorded which). The V and J genes are TRBV15 and TRBJ2-7; a weak D match, TRBD2 (6 bases). This CDR3 reads CATSREAGSSYEQYF. CDR3 coding DNA: TGTGCCACCAGCAGAGAGGCGGGGAGCTCCTACGAGCAGTACTTC. Full variable domain (outside the CDR3, taken from reference TRBV15 and TRBJ2-7): DAMVIQNPRYQVTQFGKPVTLSCSQTLNHNVMYWYQQKSSQAPKLLFHYYDKDFNNEADTPDNFQSRRPNTSFCFLDIRSPGLGDTAMYLCATSREAGSSYEQYFGPGTRLTVT.